Here is one TCR beta chain with its context. Germline lookup yields CDR1 LGHDT and CDR2 YNNKEL (reference sequence). Trimming pared 0 bases from V and 0 bases from J, leaving 8 bases between. The CDR3 loop spans 15 amino acids. This specimen belongs to a study of blood T cells in healthy people across ages. Together with a sample-barcoded 5' primer, a J-beta primer mix was included in a second PCR lasting roughly 6 to 12 cycles. TCRdb re-analysed the 5' RACE reads in MiXCR, keeping a single row per CDR3 protein. Among roughly 1.9 million distinct CDR3 sequences listed, roughly two fifths were seen once.

The chain couples TRBV3-1 to TRBJ1-1; D might be TRBD1 (5 bases). This TCR was sampled from a human donor in good health. The sample consisted of blood. CDR3 loop: CASSQDATVNTEAFF. DNA for the CDR3: TGTGCCAGCAGCCAAGACGCGACAGTGAACACTGAAGCTTTCTTT.